This T cell receptor (beta chain) was obtained from a study of shared clonotypes between healthy human individuals. CD45RA+ naive and CD45RA-negative memory subsets were separated from CD4+ cells. CDR1 and CDR2 from the germline V gene are SGDLS and YYNGEE. The CDR3 is 16 amino acids. Trimming took off 1 base at V and 1 base at J, with 13 bases between the two ends. Running of the assay took place at deep level. Each PCR replicate from the sorted subsets contained about 180 ng DNA, which is 25,000 to 30,000 T cell genomes. Using immunoSEQ multiplex PCR, the repertoire was profiled, and TCRdb retains in-frame clones only, with some absent. The profile shows about 1,500,000 clones, roughly 96% of them singletons.

The sequence was obtained from a young man in good health. The rearrangement uses TRBV9 and TRBJ2-3, with D possibly being TRBD1 or TRBD2 (5 bases each). The sequencing input was naive CD4+ T cells sorted from blood. Indicated subset: CD45RA+ positively selected. The chain's CDR3 is CASSVRGDLGTDTQYF. In DNA form, the CDR3 reads TGTGCCAGCAGCGTAAGGGGAGACTTGGGCACAGATACGCAGTATTTT.